This T cell receptor beta chain was documented in a study of cytomegalovirus exposure and HLA in healthy donors. PCR primers comprised 60 Vbeta and 13 Jbeta primers. The table came from immunoSEQ multiplex PCR; TCRdb's copy has only in-frame clones and leaves some out. The sample lists tens of thousands of clones; approximately 63% were seen once. A word on this clone: Antigen unknown.

General observations from the study: The Asian-associated ancestry cluster reportedly had fewer N-insertions than the approximately 650-donor mean in a later analysis. No immune exposure information besides CMV serostatus was available. Rare TCR sequences dominated, though some public TCRs recurred in many donors.

The length of the CDR3 is 14 residues. The germline V gene has CDR1 MRHNA and CDR2 SNTAGT. The V gene lost 7 bases and the J gene lost 5 bases, with 15 bases spanning the gap. The chain couples TRBV6-4 to TRBJ1-5; no clear D. The sequence was collected from a woman aged 60 to 75 in good health and CMV-seropositive. The material sequenced was PBMCs. Here the CDR3 reads CASKSEICYQPQHF. CDR3 nucleotides: TGTGCCAGCAAGAGCGAGATCTGCTATCAGCCCCAGCATTTT.